This T cell receptor (beta chain) was recorded in a study of shared clonotypes between healthy human individuals. The naive CD8 fraction comprised CD45RO-negative cells positively selected for CCR7 and excluded terminally differentiated effector memory CD45RA+ cells. Healthy and HIV-negative, the adult donors had no recent acute infections or vaccinations. Assay: immunoSEQ multiplex PCR; the TCRdb copy retains only in-frame clones and omits some. The sample gives some 2,100,000 clones, 85% to 95% of which show up once; over 1.5% is in the top ten. This CDR3 contains 15 residues. Germline V gene lookup returns CDR1 SGHDT and CDR2 YYEEEE. J was trimmed by 6 bases and V by 2 bases; bases with no gene match: 10.

V and J are TRBV5-6 and TRBJ1-1, with TRBD1 identical over 7 bases. This TCR derives from a man aged 18 to 35 in good health. Some clones in this sample may be carry-over from other donors' samples. The material sequenced was naive CD8+ T cells from PBMCs. In DNA, the CDR3 is TGTGCCAGCAGCTTTTCCCTAGCGGGACAGTCTGAAGCTTTCTTT. Translated, it gives CASSFSLAGQSEAFF.